These 22 T cell receptor beta chains were all obtained from the same sample, sequenced in a study of cytomegalovirus exposure and HLA in healthy donors. Libraries were prepared by immunoSEQ multiplex PCR; TCRdb keeps only in-frame clonotypes and omits some of them. The profile covers about 120,000 clones, with over 65% appearing a single time and about 2.2% taken by the ten largest. The specimen was PBMCs. These receptor sequences come from a woman younger than 45 in good health and CMV-seronegative.

The chain is built from TRBV6-4 and TRBJ1-1, with D perhaps matching TRBD1 (5 bases). The CDR3 runs to 13 residues. Trimming left V 3 bases short and J 4 bases short, with 9 bases between. CDR1 is MRHNA, CDR2 SNTAGT, per germline. For the CDR3, the DNA is TGTGCCAGCAGTGAAGCCGGGGGCACTGAAGCTTTCTTT. This codes for CASSEAGGTEAFF.

This clone has only a few counts. The chain couples TRBV19 to TRBJ1-5; the D is unclear. This CDR3 contains 15 residues. Germline CDR1 LNHDA, CDR2 SQIVND (reference sequence). V lost 6 bases, J lost 5 bases, and 17 bases lay in between. CDR3 in amino acids: CASSQTRGRDQPQHF. In DNA form, the CDR3 reads TGTGCCAGTAGCCAAACCCGGGGTCGAGATCAGCCCCAGCATTTT. Drawing the rest from reference TRBV19 and TRBJ1-5, the complete variable domain is DGGITQSPKYLFRKEGQNVTLSCEQNLNHDAMYWYRQDPGQGLRLIYYSQIVNDFQKGDIAEGYSVSREKKESFPLTVTSAQKNPTAFYLCASSQTRGRDQPQHFGDGTRLSIL.

The chain links TRBV27 to TRBJ1-6; 7 bases match TRBD1. Germline lookup yields CDR1 MNHEY and CDR2 SMNVEV (reference sequence). J lost 2 bases, V lost 2 bases, and 6 bases had no gene match. The CDR3 contains 17 residues. CDR3 sequence reads: CASSLPQGGPYNSPLHF. CDR3 nucleotides: TGTGCCAGCAGTTTACCTCAGGGGGGACCCTATAATTCACCCCTCCACTTT.

The chain joins TRBV28 to TRBJ2-5, with 8 nucleotides matching TRBD2. The trim removed 5 bases at V and 2 bases at J, leaving 1 base unmatched. Germline V gene sequence: CDR1 MDHEN, CDR2 SYDVKM. The CDR3 runs to 13 residues. The CDR3 nucleotides read TGTGCCAGCAGTCCGGGGGGGCAAGAGACCCAGTACTTC. Its translation: CASSPGGQETQYF. Full variable domain (missing parts from reference TRBV28 and TRBJ2-5): DVKVTQSSRYLVKRTGEKVFLECVQDMDHENMFWYRQDPGLGLRLIYFSYDVKMKEKGDIPEGYSVSREKKERFSLILESASTNQTSMYLCASSPGGQETQYFGPGTRLLVL.

There are a few counts of this clone. The chain recombines TRBV4-3 with TRBJ1-5, with D tentatively TRBD1 (5 bases). The germline V and J ends were trimmed by 0 bases and 6 bases, with 15 bases remaining between them. The CDR3 consists of 16 residues. The germline CDR1 and CDR2 sequences are LGHNA and YSLEER. The CDR3 DNA follows: TGCGCCAGCAGCCAAGATCTGGGCCAGGGACTTCAGCCCCAGCATTTT. As protein: CASSQDLGQGLQPQHF.

The chain carries TRBV11-3 and TRBJ2-5; TRBD1 aligns across 7 bases. The CDR3 has 16 amino acids. V was pared by 1 base and J by 7 bases, with 12 bases of the junction left unmatched. CDR1 is SGHNT, CDR2 YENEEA, per germline. The CDR3 loop is CASSLGVGQYLGTQYF. CDR3 bases: TGTGCCAGCAGCTTAGGGGTGGGACAGTACCTAGGGACCCAGTACTTC.

The rearrangement links TRBV11-3 to TRBJ1-2; 7 positions agree with TRBD1. Germline V gene lookup returns CDR1 SGHNT and CDR2 YENEEA. The J segment lost 4 bases and the V segment lost 5 bases, leaving 7 bases of the junction unmatched. This CDR3 is 14 amino acids long. This chain's CDR3 is CASSPGQETYGYTF. DNA for the CDR3: TGTGCCAGCAGCCCCGGACAGGAGACCTATGGCTACACCTTC.

The V and J genes are TRBV7-9 and TRBJ1-1; no definite D call. In germline, CDR1 is SEHNR, CDR2 FQNEAQ (reference sequence). The CDR3 contains 14 residues. V lost 5 bases and J lost 4, with 14 bases in between. For the CDR3, the DNA is TGTGCCAGCAGCCCGGTGCCTTTCGGCACTGAAGCTTTCTTT. This translates into CASSPVPFGTEAFF.

The rearrangement links TRBV19 to TRBJ1-5; D is possibly TRBD1 (5 bases). Germline CDR1 reads LNHDA; CDR2 reads SQIVND (reference sequence). Trimming stripped 8 bases from V and 2 bases from J, with 13 bases between. This CDR3 has 14 amino acids. The CDR3 protein is CASGRLGGNQPQHF. CDR3 sequence (DNA): TGTGCCAGTGGACGCCTAGGGGGCAATCAGCCCCAGCATTTT.

This chain connects TRBV7-9 to TRBJ2-7; a possible D gene is TRBD2 (5 bases). V shed 5 bases and J shed 4 bases, with 15 bases lying between them. CDR3 length: 14 residues. CDR1 and CDR2 from the germline V gene are SEHNR and FQNEAQ (reference sequence). CDR3 amino acids: CASSLSDWPYEQYF. CDR3 in DNA: TGTGCCAGCAGCCTCTCGGACTGGCCATACGAGCAGTACTTC.

The chain is built from TRBV6-5 and TRBJ1-1; 7 bases fit TRBD1. From germline, CDR1 is MNHEY and CDR2 SVGAGI. Trimming cost V 0 bases and J 1 base; bases outside gene matches: 5. The CDR3 contains 16 residues. This CDR3 is CASSYSETGRNTEAFF. DNA for the CDR3: TGTGCCAGCAGTTACTCTGAGACAGGGAGGAACACTGAAGCTTTCTTT.

This chain uses TRBV18 with TRBJ2-7, with D uncertain. CDR1 KGHSH and CDR2 LQKENI come from the germline V gene. The CDR3 spans 15 residues. The V gene lost 3 bases and the J gene lost 0 bases, with 12 bases spanning the gap. The CDR3 region is CASSPSRRNSYEQYF. The CDR3 DNA reads as TGTGCCAGCTCACCTTCGCGCCGCAACTCCTACGAGCAGTACTTC. Full variable domain (missing parts from reference TRBV18 and TRBJ2-7): NAGVMQNPRHLVRRRGQEARLRCSPMKGHSHVYWYRQLPEEGLKFMVYLQKENIIDESGMPKERFSAEFPKEGPSILRIQQVVRGDSAAYFCASSPSRRNSYEQYFGPGTRLTVT.

The chain couples TRBV6-5 to TRBJ1-5; D possibly corresponds to TRBD1 (5 bases). The germline V gene has CDR1 MNHEY and CDR2 SVGAGI. The CDR3 is made up of 14 amino acids. Trimming stripped 0 bases from V and 6 bases from J, with 9 bases between. CDR3 sequence (DNA): TGTGCCAGCAGTTACTCACAGGCCGCTCAGCCCCAGCATTTT. Its protein product is CASSYSQAAQPQHF.

This clone has only a few counts. The V call is TRBV6-5, the J call TRBJ1-2; D not certain. This CDR3 has 15 amino acids. Germline values: CDR1 MNHEY, CDR2 SVGAGI. V lost 0 bases to trimming and J lost 2 bases, with 10 bases between them. This chain's CDR3 is CASSYSREGNYGYTF. CDR3 nucleotides: TGTGCCAGCAGTTACTCCCGCGAGGGCAACTATGGCTACACCTTC.

This chain joins TRBV2 and TRBJ1-6; 7 bases are shared with TRBD1. The CDR3 runs 13 residues. The germline V gene has CDR1 SNHLY and CDR2 FYNNEI. J was trimmed by 8 bases and V by 7 bases; bases with no gene match: 5. CDR3 residues: CASIGDSDSPLHF. CDR3 DNA sequence: TGTGCCAGCATAGGGGACAGCGATTCACCCCTCCACTTT.

The rearrangement joins TRBV2 to TRBJ2-7; possible D gene TRBD1, 5 bases. Germline V gives CDR1 SNHLY, CDR2 FYNNEI. V gave up 5 bases and J gave up 0 bases, with 11 bases separating them. The CDR3 length is 14 residues. The CDR3 DNA reads TGTGCCAGCAGTTTGGACAAAAACTCCTACGAGCAGTACTTC. It codes for CASSLDKNSYEQYF. Variable domain in full (rest from reference TRBV2 and TRBJ2-7): EPEVTQTPSHQVTQMGQEVILRCVPISNHLYFYWYRQILGQKVEFLVSFYNNEISEKSEIFDDQFSVERPDGSNFTLKIRSTKLEDSAMYFCASSLDKNSYEQYFGPGTRLTVT.

The chain combines TRBV5-1 with TRBJ2-5, with 8 bases fitting TRBD2. Trimming at V came to 5 bases and at J to 5 bases, leaving 8 bases not matched to a gene. CDR1 is SGHRS and CDR2 is YFSETQ in the germline V gene. CDR3 length equals 14 residues. The CDR3 region has the DNA TGCGCCAGCAGGAGACTAGCGCCAGAGGAGACCCAGTACTTC. It yields the protein CASRRLAPEETQYF. The full variable domain, rest sourced from reference TRBV5-1 and TRBJ2-5, is KAGVTQTPRYLIKTRGQQVTLSCSPISGHRSVSWYQQTPGQGLQFLFEYFSETQRNKGNFPGRFSGRQFSNSRSEMNVSTLELGDSALYLCASRRLAPEETQYFGPGTRLLVL.

The chain recombines TRBV7-2 with TRBJ1-2; tentative D call: TRBD1 (5 bases). The CDR3 consists of 14 residues. Germline V gene sequence: CDR1 SGHTA, CDR2 FQGNSA. V dropped 1 base and J dropped 2 bases, with 8 bases sitting between them. In DNA form, the CDR3 reads TGTGCCAGCAGCTTAGAGGAGGGGAACTATGGCTACACCTTC. Translated, it gives CASSLEEGNYGYTF.

The chain links TRBV10-1 to TRBJ2-2; TRBD2 might be the D (5 bases). CDR3 size: 14 residues. Trimming took off 5 bases at V and 5 bases at J, with 12 bases between the two ends. Germline values: CDR1 WNHNN, CDR2 SYGVQD (reference sequence). CDR3 residues: CASSPRLRTGELFF. CDR3 in DNA: TGCGCCAGCAGTCCTCGACTACGTACCGGGGAGCTGTTTTTT.

The chain is built from TRBV9 and TRBJ2-1; 7 bases align to TRBD2. Trimming at V came to 4 bases and at J to 6 bases, leaving 10 bases not matched to a gene. Germline V gives CDR1 SGDLS, CDR2 YYNGEE. This CDR3 is 15 amino acids long. The CDR3: CASSPSGGSVNEQFF. Here the CDR3 DNA reads TGTGCCAGCAGCCCTTCGGGGGGAAGCGTCAATGAGCAGTTCTTC.

This chain joins TRBV5-1 and TRBJ2-7; the D gene is possibly TRBD1 (5 bases). The CDR3 is 15 amino acids. Germline assignment: CDR1 SGHRS and CDR2 YFSETQ. The V end was cut by 4 bases, the J end by 0 bases, with 14 bases between. CDR3 loop: CASSRRTTSSYEQYF. The CDR3 coding sequence is TGCGCCAGCAGCAGACGGACAACCAGCTCCTACGAGCAGTACTTC.

This clone was observed a few times. The J gene is TRBJ1-1, the V gene TRBV5-4; D is undetermined. The CDR3 contains 12 residues. V lost 4 bases, J lost 5 bases, and 9 bases lay in between. Looked up from germline, CDR1 is SGHNT and CDR2 is YYREEE (reference sequence). The CDR3 DNA is TGTGCCAGCAGCCACCGCCGGACTGAAGCTTTCTTT. It encodes CASSHRRTEAFF.